Given below is one T cell receptor beta chain in context. This sample is drawn from a study of blood T cell repertoires in COVID-19. The CDR3 loop spans 14 amino acids. V gave up 6 bases and J gave up 5 bases, with 15 bases separating them. Germline CDR1 is SNHLY and CDR2 is FYNNEI. Two consecutive negative NP/OP PCR tests, clearance, or resolved symptoms defined Cohort 3 recovery. Profiling relied on immunoSEQ multiplex PCR, and the TCRdb table lists in-frame clones only, not all of them. The sample contains about 410,000 clones, 80% to 95% of which appear only once. The clonotype comes from a man younger than 30 who had recovered from COVID-19. Material for sequencing was PBMCs or T cells enriched from blood (not recorded which). The rearrangement links TRBV2 to TRBJ2-3; TRBD2 might be the D (6 bases). For the CDR3, the DNA is TGTGCCAGCAGACGGGGGAGCTCAGAAGATACGCAGTATTTT. Residues: CASRRGSSEDTQYF. The full variable domain, in which reference TRBV2 and TRBJ2-3 provide the parts outside the CDR3, is EPEVTQTPSHQVTQMGQEVILRCVPISNHLYFYWYRQILGQKVEFLVSFYNNEISEKSEIFDDQFSVERPDGSNFTLKIRSTKLEDSAMYFCASRRGSSEDTQYFGPGTRLTVL.